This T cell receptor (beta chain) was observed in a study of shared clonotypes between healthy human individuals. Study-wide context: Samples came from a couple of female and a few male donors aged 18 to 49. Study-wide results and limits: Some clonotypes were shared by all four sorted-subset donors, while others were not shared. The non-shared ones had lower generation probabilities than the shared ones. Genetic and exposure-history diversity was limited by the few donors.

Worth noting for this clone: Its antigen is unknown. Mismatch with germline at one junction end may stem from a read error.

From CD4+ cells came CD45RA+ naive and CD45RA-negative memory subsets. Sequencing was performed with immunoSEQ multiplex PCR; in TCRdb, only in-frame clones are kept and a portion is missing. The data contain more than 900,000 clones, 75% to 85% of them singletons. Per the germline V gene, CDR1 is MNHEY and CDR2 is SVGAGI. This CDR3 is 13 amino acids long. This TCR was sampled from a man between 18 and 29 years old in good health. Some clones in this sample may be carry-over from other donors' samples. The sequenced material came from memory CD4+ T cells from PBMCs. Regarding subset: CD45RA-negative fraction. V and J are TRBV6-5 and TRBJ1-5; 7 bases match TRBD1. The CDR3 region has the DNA TGTGCCATCAGTGACAGGGGCAATCAGCCCCAGCATTTT. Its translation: CAISDRGNQPQHF.